These T cell receptor beta chains were read from a single sample in a study of OX40 agonist ivuxolimab in advanced cancers. Sequenced by immunoSEQ multiplex PCR; TCRdb stores in-frame clones only, minus some. The data show around 67,000 clones, with about 88% seen just once and around 0.93% held by the top ten. This specimen was CD4+ or CD8+ T cells sorted from blood, taken in a trial of the OX40 agonist ivuxolimab. All receptors come from an adult with an advanced solid tumor such as melanoma, head and neck, liver or kidney cancer. Both conserved end residues are trimmed from each CDR3. Each record gives: V gene, CDR3 protein.

>TRBV21-1
ASSKRGRKSPLH
>TRBV6-5
ASSGNYGYT
>TRBV30
AWSSTGVRNEQF
>TRBV7-2
ASSLEPGLNYGYT
>TRBV5-4
ASRRELVSTDTQY
>TRBV9
ASSPAPFSGNGF
>TRBV5-4
ASSSAQGANGEQY
>TRBV9
ASSVGLARDTQY
>TRBV19
ASSIGQGANGYT
>TRBV7-3
ASSPLGSGGQETQY
>TRBV18
ASSPNRGGTEAF
>TRBV9
ASSGGQNTGELF
>TRBV7-2
ASSLYEGRLLRGANVLT
>TRBV28
ASSLGTGDGNQPQH
>TRBV5-6
ASREGTGGVDT
>TRBV4-2
ASSPPPAGANVLT
>TRBV7-2
ASSLAPRRGQEPQH
>TRBV6-5
ASSSLAGGFGDTQY
>TRBV7-5
VRSTREAKCSYEQY
>TRBV7-9
ASKSPFGEKLF
>TRBV5-1
ASSPGTANTGELF
>TRBV5-1
ASSLATGGPSSYEQY
>TRBV6-6
AARPFRGSGYT
>TRBV29-1
SVAGTSGADTQY
>TRBV5-5
ASSLEPDTEAF
>TRBV19
ASNRLAGTSTGELF
>TRBV5-1
ASRLRGQETQY
>TRBV28
ASSKSGNEKLF
>TRBV7-9
ASSLGQKGYT
>TRBV4-2
ASSQKAGVAAGANVLT
>TRBV7-8
ASSHSGTGETQY
>TRBV4-2
ASSHTANTGELF
>TRBV10-3
AIRTGTSTDTQY
>TRBV6-1
ASREPGQGLSGANVLT
>TRBV4-2
ASSQNSGLAGVSETQY